This TCR beta chain comes out of a study of T cells expressing NK-cell markers (dated by TCRdb to 2018 to 2020). Regarding the study in general: In sorted CD3+CD56+NKG2C+, CD3+CD56+NKG2C- and CD3+CD56-NKG2C+ T-cell subsets from eight donors, TCR beta-chain repertoires were profiled. Of the eight sequenced donors, seven were found to be HCMV-seropositive and one was found to be HCMV-seronegative. All eight donors whose samples were sequenced were randomly selected healthy volunteers, three of them men and five women. Illumina HiSeq 2000/2500, MiSeq or NextSeq was used to sequence libraries as 2 x 150 bp reads.

Data came from an Illumina HiSeq 2000. TCR beta cDNA libraries were prepared using 5'RACE template switching, which introduced a universal primer site and unique molecular identifiers. cDNA synthesis was primed from the TCR beta constant segment and was followed by two successive PCR amplification steps. The source study handled its data this way. Reads were demultiplexed and grouped by UMI with MIGEC, and clonotypes were assembled and quantified with MiTCR. Only TCR cDNA sequences supported by at least two reads were kept to exclude erroneous sequences. Downstream repertoire analysis used the tcR package, and clonotypes were matched across fractions by CDR3 nucleotide sequence plus V segment. VDJmatch was used to annotate antigen specificity against VDJdb, with one amino acid substitution in CDR3 allowed. TCRdb reprocessed the reads; each CDR3 protein sequence makes one entry, and DNA is unavailable. The V and J calls here are based on TCRdb, not the publication. The sample has about half a million distinct CDR3 sequences on record. Under 1.5% of the sample belongs to the ten largest clones.

A commercial ELISA kit detecting HCMV-specific IgG in serum was used to determine HCMV serostatus. Peripheral blood mononuclear cells were isolated from blood by Ficoll density gradient centrifugation. The CDR3 starts with the cysteine, ends with the phenylalanine, and has 17 residues. Only the protein is available. Reading the germline V gene (reference sequence) gives CDR1 SSHAT and CDR2 FNYEAQ. In the case of this clonotype: Its binding antigen is unknown.

On the study overall, not on this receptor specifically: Those dominant clonotypes were again the most abundant among CD3+CD56-NKG2C+ cells in a handful of donors, at roughly 28.3-65%. It remained unclear whether the expanded NKG2C-expressing T cell clones were specific for HCMV antigens. For roughly 6 donors, the dominant CD3+CD56+NKG2C+ clonotypes were among the top 10 CD8+ clonotypes and accounted for roughly 1.0-8% of CD8+ T cells.

Sample: blood T cells: a sorted CD56 or NKG2C T cell subset, CD4+ or CD8+ T cells, or bulk PBMC T cells (not recorded which). The chain employs TRBV7-7 and TRBJ2-1; lacking DNA, the TRBD2 call made by TCRdb goes unchecked. The source of this sequence is a woman between 45 and 65 years old in good health. Donor details come from another sample of the same person, matched by shared clones. The CDR3 region: CASSRILAGGGYNEQFF.